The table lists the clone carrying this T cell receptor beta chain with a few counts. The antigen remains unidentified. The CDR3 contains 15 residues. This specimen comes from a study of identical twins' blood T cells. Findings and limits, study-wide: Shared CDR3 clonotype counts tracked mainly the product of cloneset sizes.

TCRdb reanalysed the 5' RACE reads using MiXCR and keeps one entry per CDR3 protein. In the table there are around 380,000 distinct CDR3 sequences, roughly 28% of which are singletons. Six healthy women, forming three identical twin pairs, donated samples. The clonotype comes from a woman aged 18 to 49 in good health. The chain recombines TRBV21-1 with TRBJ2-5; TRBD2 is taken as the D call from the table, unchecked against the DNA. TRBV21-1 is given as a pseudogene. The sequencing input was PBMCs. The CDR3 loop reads CASSKPGLMSETQYF. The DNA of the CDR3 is TGTGCCAGCAGCAAACCGGGACTTATGTCAGAGACCCAGTACTTC.